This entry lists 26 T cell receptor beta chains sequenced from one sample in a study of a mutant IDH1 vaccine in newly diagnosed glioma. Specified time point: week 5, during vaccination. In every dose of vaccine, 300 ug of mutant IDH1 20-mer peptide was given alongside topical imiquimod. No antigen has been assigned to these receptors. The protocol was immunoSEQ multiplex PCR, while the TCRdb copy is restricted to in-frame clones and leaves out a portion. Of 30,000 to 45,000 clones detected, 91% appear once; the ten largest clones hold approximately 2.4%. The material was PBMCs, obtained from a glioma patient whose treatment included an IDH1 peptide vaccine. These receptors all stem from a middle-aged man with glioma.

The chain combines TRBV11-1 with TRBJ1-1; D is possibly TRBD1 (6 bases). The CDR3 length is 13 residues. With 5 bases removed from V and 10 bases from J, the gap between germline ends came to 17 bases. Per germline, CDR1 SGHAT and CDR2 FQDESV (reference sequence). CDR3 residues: CASSLNRVERAFF. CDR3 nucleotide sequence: TGTGCCAGCAGCCTCAACAGGGTCGAGAGAGCTTTCTTT.

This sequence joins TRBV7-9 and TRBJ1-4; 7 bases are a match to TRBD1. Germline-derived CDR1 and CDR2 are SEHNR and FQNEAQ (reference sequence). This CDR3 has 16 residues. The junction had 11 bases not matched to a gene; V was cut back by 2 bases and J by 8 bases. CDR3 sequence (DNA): TGTGCCAGCAGCTTAACCGGGACAGTCGGAAACGAAAAACTGTTTTTT. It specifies CASSLTGTVGNEKLFF.

CDR3 sequence reads: CASSGLGLNQPQHF. The CDR3 DNA follows: TGTGCCAGCAGTGGTCTAGGGCTCAATCAGCCCCAGCATTTT. The chain recombines TRBV28 with TRBJ1-5; D gene ambiguous. V was shortened by 5 bases and J by 3 bases, with 11 bases between the two germline ends. This CDR3 spans 14 amino acids. The V gene's germline CDR1 is MDHEN and CDR2 SYDVKM.

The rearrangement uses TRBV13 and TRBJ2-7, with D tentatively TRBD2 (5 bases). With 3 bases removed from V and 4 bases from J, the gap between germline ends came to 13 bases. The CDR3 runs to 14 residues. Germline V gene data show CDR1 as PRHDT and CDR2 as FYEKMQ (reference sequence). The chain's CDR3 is CASSFLLDGYEQYF. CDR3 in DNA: TGTGCCAGCAGCTTTCTACTAGACGGGTACGAGCAGTACTTC.

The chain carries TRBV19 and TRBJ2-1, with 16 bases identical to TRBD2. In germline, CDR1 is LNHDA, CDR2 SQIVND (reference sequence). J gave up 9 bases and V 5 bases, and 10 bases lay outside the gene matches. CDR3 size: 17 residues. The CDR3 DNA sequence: TGTGCCAGTAGTTTGCCGGGGACTAGCGGGAGGGGGGGTGAGCAGTTCTTC. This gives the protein CASSLPGTSGRGGEQFF. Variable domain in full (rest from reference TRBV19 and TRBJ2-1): DGGITQSPKYLFRKEGQNVTLSCEQNLNHDAMYWYRQDPGQGLRLIYYSQIVNDFQKGDIAEGYSVSREKKESFPLTVTSAQKNPTAFYLCASSLPGTSGRGGEQFFGPGTRLTVL.

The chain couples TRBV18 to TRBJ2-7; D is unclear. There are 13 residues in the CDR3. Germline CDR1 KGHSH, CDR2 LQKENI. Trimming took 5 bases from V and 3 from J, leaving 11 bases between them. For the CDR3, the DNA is TGTGCCAGCTCAGACGATTGGGGCTACGAGCAGTACTTC. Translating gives CASSDDWGYEQYF.

This CDR3 is CACSRGNQPQHF. The DNA of the CDR3 is TGTGCCTGTTCCAGGGGCAATCAGCCCCAGCATTTT. The chain is built from TRBV30 and TRBJ1-5; tentative D call: TRBD1 (5 bases). CDR3 length: 12 residues. Trimming took off 6 bases at V and 2 bases at J, with 8 bases between the two ends. Per the germline V gene, CDR1 is GTSNPN and CDR2 is SVGIG (reference sequence).

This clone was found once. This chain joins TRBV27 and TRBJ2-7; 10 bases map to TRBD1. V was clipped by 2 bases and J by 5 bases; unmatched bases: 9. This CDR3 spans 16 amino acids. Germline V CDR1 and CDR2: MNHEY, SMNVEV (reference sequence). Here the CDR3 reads CASSLVPGQGYHEQYF. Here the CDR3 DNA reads TGTGCCAGCAGTTTAGTCCCGGGACAGGGGTACCACGAGCAGTACTTC.

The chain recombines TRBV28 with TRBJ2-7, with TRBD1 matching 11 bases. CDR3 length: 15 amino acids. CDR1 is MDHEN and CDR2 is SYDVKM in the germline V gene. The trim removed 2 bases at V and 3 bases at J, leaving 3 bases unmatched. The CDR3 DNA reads TGTGCCAGCAGTTTAACTGGGACAGGGGGCTACGAGCAGTACTTC. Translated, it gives CASSLTGTGGYEQYF.

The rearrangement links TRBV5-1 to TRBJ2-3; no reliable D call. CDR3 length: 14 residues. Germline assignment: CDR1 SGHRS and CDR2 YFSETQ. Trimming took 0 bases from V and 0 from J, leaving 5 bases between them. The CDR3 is CASSLDSSTDTQYF. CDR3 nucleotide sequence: TGCGCCAGCAGCTTGGATTCTAGCACAGATACGCAGTATTTT.

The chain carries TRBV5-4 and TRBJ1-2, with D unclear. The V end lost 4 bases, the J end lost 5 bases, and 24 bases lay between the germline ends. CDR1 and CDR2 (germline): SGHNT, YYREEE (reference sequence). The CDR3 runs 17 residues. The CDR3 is CASSPRSTTITRYGYTF. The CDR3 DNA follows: TGTGCCAGCAGCCCCCGGAGTACAACGATAACCCGGTATGGCTACACCTTC.

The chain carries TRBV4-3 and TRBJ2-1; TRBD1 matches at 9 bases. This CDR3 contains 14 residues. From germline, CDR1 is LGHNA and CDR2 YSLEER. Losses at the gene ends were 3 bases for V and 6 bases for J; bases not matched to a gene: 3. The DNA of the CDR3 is TGCGCCAGCAGCCAGGGACAGGGCAGCAATGAGCAGTTCTTC. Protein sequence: CASSQGQGSNEQFF.

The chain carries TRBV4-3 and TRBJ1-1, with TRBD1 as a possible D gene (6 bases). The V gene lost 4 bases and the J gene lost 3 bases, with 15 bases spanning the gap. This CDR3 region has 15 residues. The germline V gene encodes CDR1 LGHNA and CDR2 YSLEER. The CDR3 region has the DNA TGCGCCAGCAGCCCGCGTCGCGGGGGCCACACTGAAGCTTTCTTT. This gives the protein CASSPRRGGHTEAFF.

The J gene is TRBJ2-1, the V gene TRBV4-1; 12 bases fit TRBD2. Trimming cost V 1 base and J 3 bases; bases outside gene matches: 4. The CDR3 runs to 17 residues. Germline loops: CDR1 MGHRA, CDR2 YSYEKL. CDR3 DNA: TGCGCCAGCAGCCAAGGCACTAGCGGGGGGCACTACAATGAGCAGTTCTTC. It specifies CASSQGTSGGHYNEQFF.

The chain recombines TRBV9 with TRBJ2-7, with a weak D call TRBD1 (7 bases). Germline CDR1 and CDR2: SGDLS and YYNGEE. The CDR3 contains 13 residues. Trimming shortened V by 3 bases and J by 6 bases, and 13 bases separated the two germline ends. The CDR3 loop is CASSGQGGGEQYF. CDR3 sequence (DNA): TGTGCCAGCAGCGGTCAGGGGGGTGGCGAGCAGTACTTC.

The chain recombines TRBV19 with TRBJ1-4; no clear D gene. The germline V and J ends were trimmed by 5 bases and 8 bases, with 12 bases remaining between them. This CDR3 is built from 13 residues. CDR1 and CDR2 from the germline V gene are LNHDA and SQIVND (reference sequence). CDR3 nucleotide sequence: TGTGCCAGTAGTCCCTGGTACGACGAAAAACTGTTTTTT. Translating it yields CASSPWYDEKLFF.

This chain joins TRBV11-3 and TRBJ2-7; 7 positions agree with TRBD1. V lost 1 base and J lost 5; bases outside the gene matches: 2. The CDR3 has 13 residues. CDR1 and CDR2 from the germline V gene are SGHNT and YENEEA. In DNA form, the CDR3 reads TGTGCCAGCAGCTTAGGACAGGGCCACGAGCAGTACTTC. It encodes CASSLGQGHEQYF.

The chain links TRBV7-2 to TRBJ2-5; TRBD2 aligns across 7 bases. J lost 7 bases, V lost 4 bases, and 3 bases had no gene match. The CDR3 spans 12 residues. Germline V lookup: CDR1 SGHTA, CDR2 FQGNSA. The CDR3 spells CASSSRGVTQYF. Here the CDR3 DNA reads TGTGCCAGCAGCTCTCGGGGGGTGACCCAGTACTTC.

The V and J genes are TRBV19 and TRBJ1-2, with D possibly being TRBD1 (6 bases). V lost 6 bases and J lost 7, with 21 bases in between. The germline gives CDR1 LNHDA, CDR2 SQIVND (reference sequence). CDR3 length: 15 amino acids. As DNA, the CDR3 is TGTGCCAGTAGAAAACAGGGTTTGAGGACGAGTGGCTACACCTTC. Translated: CASRKQGLRTSGYTF.

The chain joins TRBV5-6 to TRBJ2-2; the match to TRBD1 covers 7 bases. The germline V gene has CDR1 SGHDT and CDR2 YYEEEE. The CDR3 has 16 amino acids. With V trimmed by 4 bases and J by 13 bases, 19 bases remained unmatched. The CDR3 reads CASSAFLQGYTLGLFF. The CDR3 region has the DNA TGTGCCAGCAGCGCCTTTTTACAGGGGTACACCTTAGGGCTGTTTTTT.

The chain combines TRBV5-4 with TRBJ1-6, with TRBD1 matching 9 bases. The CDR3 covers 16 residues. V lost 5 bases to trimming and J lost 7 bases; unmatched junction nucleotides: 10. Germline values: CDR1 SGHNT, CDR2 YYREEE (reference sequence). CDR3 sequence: CASRPGTGGRNSPLHF. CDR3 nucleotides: TGTGCCAGCAGACCGGGCACAGGGGGCAGGAATTCACCCCTCCACTTT.

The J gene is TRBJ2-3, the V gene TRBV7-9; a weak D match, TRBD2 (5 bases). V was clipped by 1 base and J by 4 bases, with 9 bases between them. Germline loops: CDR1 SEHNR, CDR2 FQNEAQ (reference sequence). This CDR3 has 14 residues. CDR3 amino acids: CASSLVAGADTQYF. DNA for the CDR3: TGTGCCAGCAGCTTAGTGGCGGGTGCAGATACGCAGTATTTT.

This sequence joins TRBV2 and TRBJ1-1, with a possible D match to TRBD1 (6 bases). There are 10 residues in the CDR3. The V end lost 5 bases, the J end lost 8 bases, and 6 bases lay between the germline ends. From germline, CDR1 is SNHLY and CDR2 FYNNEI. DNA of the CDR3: TGTGCCAGCAGTCAGGGGGAAGCTTTCTTT. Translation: CASSQGEAFF.

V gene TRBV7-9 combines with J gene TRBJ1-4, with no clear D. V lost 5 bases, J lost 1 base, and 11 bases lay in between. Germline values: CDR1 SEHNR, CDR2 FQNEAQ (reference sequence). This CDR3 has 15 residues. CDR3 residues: CASSAYMRTNEKLFF. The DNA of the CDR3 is TGTGCCAGCAGCGCGTACATGCGAACTAATGAAAAACTGTTTTTT.

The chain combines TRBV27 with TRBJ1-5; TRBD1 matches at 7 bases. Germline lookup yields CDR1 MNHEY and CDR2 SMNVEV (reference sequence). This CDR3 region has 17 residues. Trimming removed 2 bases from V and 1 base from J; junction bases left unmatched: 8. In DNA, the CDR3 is TGTGCCAGCAGTTTACCGAGACAGGGTGCGAGCAATCAGCCCCAGCATTTT. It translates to CASSLPRQGASNQPQHF.

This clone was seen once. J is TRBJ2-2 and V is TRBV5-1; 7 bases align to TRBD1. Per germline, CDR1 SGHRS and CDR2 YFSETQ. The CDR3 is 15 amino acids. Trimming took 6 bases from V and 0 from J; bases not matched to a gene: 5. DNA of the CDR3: TGCGCCAGCACCCCGGGACAGCCGAACACCGGGGAGCTGTTTTTT. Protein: CASTPGQPNTGELFF. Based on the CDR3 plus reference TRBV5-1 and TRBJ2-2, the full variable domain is KAGVTQTPRYLIKTRGQQVTLSCSPISGHRSVSWYQQTPGQGLQFLFEYFSETQRNKGNFPGRFSGRQFSNSRSEMNVSTLELGDSALYLCASTPGQPNTGELFFGEGSRLTVL.